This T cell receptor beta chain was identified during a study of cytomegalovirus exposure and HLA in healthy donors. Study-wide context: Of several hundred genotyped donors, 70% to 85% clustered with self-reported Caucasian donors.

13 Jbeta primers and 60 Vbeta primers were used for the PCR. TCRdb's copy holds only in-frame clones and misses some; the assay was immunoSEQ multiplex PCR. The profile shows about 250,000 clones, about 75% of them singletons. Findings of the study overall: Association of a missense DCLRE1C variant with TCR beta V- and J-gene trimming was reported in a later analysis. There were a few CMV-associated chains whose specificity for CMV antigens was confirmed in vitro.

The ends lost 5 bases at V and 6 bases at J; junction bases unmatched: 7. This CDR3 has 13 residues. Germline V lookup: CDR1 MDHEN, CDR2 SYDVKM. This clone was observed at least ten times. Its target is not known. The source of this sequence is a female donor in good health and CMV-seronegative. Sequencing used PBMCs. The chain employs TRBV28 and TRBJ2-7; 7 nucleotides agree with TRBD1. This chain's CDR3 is CASSLGTAGEQYF. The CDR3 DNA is TGTGCCAGCAGTCTAGGGACAGCCGGCGAGCAGTACTTC.